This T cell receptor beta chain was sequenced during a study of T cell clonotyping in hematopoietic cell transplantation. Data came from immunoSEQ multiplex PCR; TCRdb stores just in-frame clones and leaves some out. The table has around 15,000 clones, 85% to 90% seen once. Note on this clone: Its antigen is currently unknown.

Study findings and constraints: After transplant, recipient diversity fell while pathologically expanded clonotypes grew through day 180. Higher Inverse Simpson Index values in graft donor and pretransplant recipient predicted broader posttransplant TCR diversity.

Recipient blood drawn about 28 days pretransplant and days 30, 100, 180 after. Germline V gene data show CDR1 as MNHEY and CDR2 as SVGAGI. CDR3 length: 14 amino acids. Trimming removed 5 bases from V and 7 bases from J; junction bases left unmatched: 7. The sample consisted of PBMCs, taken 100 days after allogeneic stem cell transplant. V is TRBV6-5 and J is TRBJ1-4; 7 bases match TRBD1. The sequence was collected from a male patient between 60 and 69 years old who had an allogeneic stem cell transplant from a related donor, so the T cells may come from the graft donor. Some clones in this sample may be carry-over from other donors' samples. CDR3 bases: TGTGCCAGCAGTGGACAGGCGGGGAGTGAAAAACTGTTTTTT. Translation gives CASSGQAGSEKLFF.